A single sample gave rise to the 5 T cell receptor beta chains below, sequenced in a study of cytomegalovirus exposure and HLA in healthy donors. Using immunoSEQ multiplex PCR, the repertoire was profiled, and TCRdb retains in-frame clones only, with some absent. The table records approximately 230,000 clones, roughly 90% of them present only once. Sequences were obtained from PBMCs. These receptors all come from a man between 18 and 29 years old in good health and CMV-seropositive.

The chain links TRBV19 to TRBJ1-4; D gene unclear. The CDR3 consists of 16 residues. The V end lost 4 bases, the J end lost 0 bases, and 12 bases lay between the germline ends. The germline CDR1 and CDR2 sequences are LNHDA and SQIVND (reference sequence). The DNA of the CDR3 is TGTGCCAGTAGTAAAACGAGGGTTGCAACTAATGAAAAACTGTTTTTT. It yields the protein CASSKTRVATNEKLFF.

This clone was observed once. The chain joins TRBV28 to TRBJ1-4; D is unresolved. The CDR3 has 14 residues. The V gene's germline CDR1 is MDHEN and CDR2 SYDVKM. V lost 7 bases and J 3 bases, leaving 12 bases between the germline ends. The CDR3, as DNA: TGTGCCAGCACCAGTTTAGGCCCTAATGAAAAACTGTTTTTT. Protein sequence: CASTSLGPNEKLFF. The complete variable domain, with remaining parts taken from reference TRBV28 and TRBJ1-4, reads DVKVTQSSRYLVKRTGEKVFLECVQDMDHENMFWYRQDPGLGLRLIYFSYDVKMKEKGDIPEGYSVSREKKERFSLILESASTNQTSMYLCASTSLGPNEKLFFGSGTQLSVL.

V usage is TRBV4-2 and J usage is TRBJ2-2; D ambiguous. Germline V gene lookup returns CDR1 LGHNA and CDR2 YNFKEQ. Between the trimmed V and J ends, which lost 0 bases and 7 bases, there was a span of 12 bases. The CDR3 extends over 15 amino acids. CDR3 protein: CASSQESRERGELFF. CDR3 bases: TGTGCCAGCAGCCAAGAGTCGCGAGAGCGCGGGGAGCTGTTTTTT.

As concerns this clone: Additional DNA sequences in this sample encode the identical CDR3. The V call is TRBV27, the J call TRBJ1-5; D may be TRBD1 (5 bases). Between the trimmed V and J ends, which lost 6 bases and 2 bases, there was a span of 11 bases. The CDR3 covers 14 residues. The V gene's germline CDR1 is MNHEY and CDR2 SMNVEV (reference sequence). The CDR3 loop reads CASSLQGGNQPQHF. The CDR3 DNA sequence: TGTGCCAGCAGCCTTCAGGGCGGCAATCAGCCCCAGCATTTT.

V usage is TRBV5-1 and J usage is TRBJ2-5; a possible D gene is TRBD1 (6 bases). The germline V gene encodes CDR1 SGHRS and CDR2 YFSETQ. V lost 4 bases and J lost 5, with 15 bases in between. The CDR3 is 14 amino acids. The CDR3 sequence: CASSHTGIRETQYF. DNA of the CDR3: TGCGCCAGCAGCCATACAGGGATTAGGGAGACCCAGTACTTC. The full variable domain, in which reference TRBV5-1 and TRBJ2-5 provide the parts outside the CDR3, is KAGVTQTPRYLIKTRGQQVTLSCSPISGHRSVSWYQQTPGQGLQFLFEYFSETQRNKGNFPGRFSGRQFSNSRSEMNVSTLELGDSALYLCASSHTGIRETQYFGPGTRLLVL.